This TCR beta chain came from a study of T cells in Graves' hyperthyroidism and ophthalmopathy. Study in general: Staff took peripheral blood when the initial diagnosis was made, before any treatment began.

Study observations and caveats: Among thyroid clonotypes expanded above 0.001, most also appeared in blood. Ophthalmopathy was separated from stable hyperthyroidism by a 13 V-J model.

J gave up 3 bases and V 5 bases, and 18 bases lay outside the gene matches. Germline V lookup: CDR1 MDHEN, CDR2 SYDVKM. This CDR3 comprises 20 residues. PBMCs were obtained from over 8.5 ml fresh peripheral blood. Amplification of TCR beta CDR3 regions was performed using RNA transcripts as template. First-round RT-PCR targeting the TCR CDR3 was performed with the HTBI primer set. TCRdb re-called the multiplex PCR reads through MiXCR, storing one row per CDR3 protein. The sample contains 600,000 to 650,000 distinct CDR3 sequences, around 20% of which appear only once. As regards this clonotype: The antigen is unknown.

This chain uses TRBV28 with TRBJ2-7; 14 bases are shared with TRBD2. Sequences were obtained from blood. The clonotype was recovered from a man aged 30 to 45 with Graves' ophthalmopathy. The CDR3 DNA reads as TGTGCCAGCAGTCCCCCCCCTGGACTAGCGGGAGGCACGATGAGCTACGAGCAGTACTTC. It yields the protein CASSPPPGLAGGTMSYEQYF.